This T cell receptor beta chain appears in the sequencing data of a study of cytomegalovirus exposure and HLA in healthy donors. Looking at the study overall: Most genotyped donors, around 78% of some 400, had Caucasian-associated genetic ancestry. The study, taken as a whole, reports: Immune exposure information available was restricted to CMV serostatus. Analyzed later, most CMV-associated TCR beta chains appeared HLA-restricted. In a later analysis, around 18,000 TCR beta sequences were associated with HLA alleles at 0.05 false discovery rate.

PCR used 60 Vbeta primers and 13 Jbeta primers. Sequencing used immunoSEQ multiplex PCR; TCRdb keeps in-frame clones, though not all of them. Of fewer than 250,000 clones listed, roughly 77% are singletons. The CDR3 spans 13 residues. From germline, CDR1 is SGHRS and CDR2 YFSETQ. With regard to this clone: Its antigen is not identified. The junction departs from germline at one end; a sequencing error may be responsible.

The TCR comes from a young woman in good health and CMV-seropositive. V is TRBV5-1 and J is TRBJ2-2, with D possibly being TRBD2 (5 bases). The sequenced material came from PBMCs. The CDR3 DNA follows: TGCGCCAGCAGCGCAACGAACACCGGGGAGCTGTTTTTC. Protein product: CASSATNTGELFF.